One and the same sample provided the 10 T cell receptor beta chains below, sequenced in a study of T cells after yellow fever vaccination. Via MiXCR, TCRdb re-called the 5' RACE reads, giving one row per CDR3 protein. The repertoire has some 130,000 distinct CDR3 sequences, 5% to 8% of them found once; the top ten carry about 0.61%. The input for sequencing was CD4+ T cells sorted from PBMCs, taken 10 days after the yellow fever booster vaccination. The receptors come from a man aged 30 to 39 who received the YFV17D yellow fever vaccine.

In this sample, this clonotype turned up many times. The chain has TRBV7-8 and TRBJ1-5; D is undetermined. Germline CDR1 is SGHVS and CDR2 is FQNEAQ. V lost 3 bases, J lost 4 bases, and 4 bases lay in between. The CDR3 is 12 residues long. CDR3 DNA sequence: TGTGCCAGCAGCTTTCCTAATCAGCCCCAGCATTTT. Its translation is CASSFPNQPQHF.

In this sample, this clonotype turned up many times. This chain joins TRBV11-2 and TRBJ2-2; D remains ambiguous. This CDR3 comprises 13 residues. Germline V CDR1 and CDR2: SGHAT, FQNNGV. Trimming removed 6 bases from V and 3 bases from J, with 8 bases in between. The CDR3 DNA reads TGTGCCAGCAGGTCACCTTACACCGGGGAGCTGTTTTTT. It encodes CASRSPYTGELFF.

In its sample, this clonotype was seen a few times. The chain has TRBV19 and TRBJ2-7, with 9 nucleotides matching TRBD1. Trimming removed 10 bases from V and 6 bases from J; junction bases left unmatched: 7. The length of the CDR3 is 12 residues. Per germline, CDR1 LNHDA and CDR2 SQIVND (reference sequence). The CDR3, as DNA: TGTGCCATTGGGACAGGGAGGGGCGAGCAGTACTTC. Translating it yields CAIGTGRGEQYF.

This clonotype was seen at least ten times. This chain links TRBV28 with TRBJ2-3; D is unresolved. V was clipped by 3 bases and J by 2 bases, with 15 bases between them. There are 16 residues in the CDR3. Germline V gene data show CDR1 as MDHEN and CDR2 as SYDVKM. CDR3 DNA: TGTGCCAGCAGTTTTGGAGTGAAGCTCATCACAGATACGCAGTATTTT. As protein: CASSFGVKLITDTQYF.

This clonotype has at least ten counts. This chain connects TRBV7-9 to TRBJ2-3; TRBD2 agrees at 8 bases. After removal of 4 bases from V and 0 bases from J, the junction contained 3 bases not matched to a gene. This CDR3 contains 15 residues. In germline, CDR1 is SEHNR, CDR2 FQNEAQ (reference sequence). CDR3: CASSSSGFSTDTQYF. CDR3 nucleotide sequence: TGTGCCAGCAGCTCTAGCGGGTTTAGCACAGATACGCAGTATTTT.

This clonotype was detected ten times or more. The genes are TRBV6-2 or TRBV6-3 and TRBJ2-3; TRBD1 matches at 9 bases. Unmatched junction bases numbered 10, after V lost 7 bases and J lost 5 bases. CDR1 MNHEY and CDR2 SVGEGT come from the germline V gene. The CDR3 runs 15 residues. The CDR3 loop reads CASNRPGQGKDTQYF. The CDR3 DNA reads TGTGCCAGCAATCGGCCGGGACAGGGTAAAGATACGCAGTATTTT.

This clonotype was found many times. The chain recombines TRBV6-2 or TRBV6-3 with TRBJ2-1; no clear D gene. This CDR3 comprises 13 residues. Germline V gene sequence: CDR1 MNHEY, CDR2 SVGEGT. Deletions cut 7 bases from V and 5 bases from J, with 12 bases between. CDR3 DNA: TGTGCCAGCAACGCACTTTGGGACAATGAGCAGTTCTTC. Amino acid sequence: CASNALWDNEQFF.

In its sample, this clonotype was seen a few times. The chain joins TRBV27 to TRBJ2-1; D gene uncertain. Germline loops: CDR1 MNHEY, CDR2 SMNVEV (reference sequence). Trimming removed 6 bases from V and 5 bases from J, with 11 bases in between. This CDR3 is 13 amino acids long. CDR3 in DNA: TGTGCCAGCAGCTTTCCTTCCCACAATGAGCAGTTCTTC. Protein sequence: CASSFPSHNEQFF.

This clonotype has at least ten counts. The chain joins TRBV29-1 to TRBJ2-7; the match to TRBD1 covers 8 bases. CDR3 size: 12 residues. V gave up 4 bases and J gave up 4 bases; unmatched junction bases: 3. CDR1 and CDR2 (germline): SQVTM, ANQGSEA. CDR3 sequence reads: CSVGGQGYEQYF. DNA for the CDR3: TGCAGCGTTGGTGGACAGGGTTACGAGCAGTACTTC.

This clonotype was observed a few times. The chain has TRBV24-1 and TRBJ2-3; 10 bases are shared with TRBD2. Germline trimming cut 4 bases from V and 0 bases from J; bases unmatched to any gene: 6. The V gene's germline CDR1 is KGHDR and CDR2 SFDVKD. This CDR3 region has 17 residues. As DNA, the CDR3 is TGTGCCACCAGTGAAGGAGGACTAGCGGCGAGCACAGATACGCAGTATTTT. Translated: CATSEGGLAASTDTQYF.